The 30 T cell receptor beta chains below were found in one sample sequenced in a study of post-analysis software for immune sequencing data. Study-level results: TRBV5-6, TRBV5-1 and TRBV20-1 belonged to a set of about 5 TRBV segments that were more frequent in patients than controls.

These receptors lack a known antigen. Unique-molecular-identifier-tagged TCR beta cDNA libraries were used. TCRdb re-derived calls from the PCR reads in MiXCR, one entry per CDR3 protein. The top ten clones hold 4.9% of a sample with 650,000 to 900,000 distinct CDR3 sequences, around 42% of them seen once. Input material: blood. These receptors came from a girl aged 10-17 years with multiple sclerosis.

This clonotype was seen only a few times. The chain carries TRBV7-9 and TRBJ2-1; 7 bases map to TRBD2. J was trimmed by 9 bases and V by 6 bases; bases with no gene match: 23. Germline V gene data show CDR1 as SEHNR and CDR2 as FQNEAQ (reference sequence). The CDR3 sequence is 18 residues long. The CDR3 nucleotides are TGTGCCAGCAGGCGTCTCGGCGGGAGTCCCCCCAAATCGGGTGAGCAGTTCTTC. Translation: CASRRLGGSPPKSGEQFF.

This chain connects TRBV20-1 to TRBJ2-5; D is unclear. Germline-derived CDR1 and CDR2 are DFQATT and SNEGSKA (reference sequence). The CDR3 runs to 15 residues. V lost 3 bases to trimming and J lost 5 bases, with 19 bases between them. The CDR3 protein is CSARPDRLPGETQYF. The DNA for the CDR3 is TGCAGTGCTAGGCCCGATCGATTGCCCGGGGAGACCCAGTACTTC.

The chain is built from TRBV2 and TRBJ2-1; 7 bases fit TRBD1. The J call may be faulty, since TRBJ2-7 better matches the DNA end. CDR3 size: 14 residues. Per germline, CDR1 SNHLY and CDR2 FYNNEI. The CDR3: CASSNRDSSYEQYF. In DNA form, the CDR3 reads TGTGCCAGCAGTAATCGGGACAGTTCCTACGAGCAGTACTTC.

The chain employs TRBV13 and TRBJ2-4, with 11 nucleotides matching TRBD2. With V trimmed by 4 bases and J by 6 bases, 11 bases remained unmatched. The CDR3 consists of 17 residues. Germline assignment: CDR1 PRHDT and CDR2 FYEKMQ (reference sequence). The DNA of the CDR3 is TGTGCCAGCAGCTCCAATAGCGGGAGGGATGGTGGAAACATTCAGTACTTC. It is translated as CASSSNSGRDGGNIQYF. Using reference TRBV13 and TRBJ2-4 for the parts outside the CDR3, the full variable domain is AAGVIQSPRHLIKEKRETATLKCYPIPRHDTVYWYQQGPGQDPQFLISFYEKMQSDKGSIPDRFSAQQFSDYHSELNMSSLELGDSALYFCASSSNSGRDGGNIQYFGAGTRLSVL.

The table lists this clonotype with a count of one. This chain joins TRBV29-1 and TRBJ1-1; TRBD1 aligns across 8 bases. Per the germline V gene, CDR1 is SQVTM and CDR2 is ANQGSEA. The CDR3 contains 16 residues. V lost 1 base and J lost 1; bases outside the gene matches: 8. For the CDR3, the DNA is TGCAGCGTTGAAGGCCGGCAGGGGGCACCGAACACTGAAGCTTTCTTT. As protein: CSVEGRQGAPNTEAFF.

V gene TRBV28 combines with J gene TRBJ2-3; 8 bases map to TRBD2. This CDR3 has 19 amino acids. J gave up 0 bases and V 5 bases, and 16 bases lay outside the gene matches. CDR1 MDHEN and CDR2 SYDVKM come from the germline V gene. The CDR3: CASSALAAVDPTSTDTQYF. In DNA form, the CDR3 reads TGTGCCAGCAGTGCACTAGCGGCTGTTGATCCGACTAGCACAGATACGCAGTATTTT.

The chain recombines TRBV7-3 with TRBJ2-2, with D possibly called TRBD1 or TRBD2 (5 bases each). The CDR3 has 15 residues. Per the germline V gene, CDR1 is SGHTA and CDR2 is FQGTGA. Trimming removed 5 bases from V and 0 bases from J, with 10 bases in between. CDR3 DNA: TGTGCCAGCAGCCCTACGGGACCGAACACCGGGGAGCTGTTTTTT. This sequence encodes CASSPTGPNTGELFF.

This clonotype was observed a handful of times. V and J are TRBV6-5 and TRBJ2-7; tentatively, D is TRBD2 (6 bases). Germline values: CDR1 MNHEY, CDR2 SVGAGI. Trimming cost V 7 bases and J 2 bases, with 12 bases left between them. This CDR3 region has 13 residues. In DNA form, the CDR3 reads TGTGCCAGCAAACCGGGAGCGCCCTACGAGCAGTACTTC. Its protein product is CASKPGAPYEQYF.

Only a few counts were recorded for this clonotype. CDR3 sequence: CSAGDPNEKLFF. As DNA, the CDR3 is TGCAGCGCCGGGGACCCTAATGAAAAACTGTTTTTT. The J gene is TRBJ1-4, the V gene TRBV29-1; the D gene is possibly TRBD1 (5 bases). V was trimmed by 7 bases and J by 3 bases, leaving 9 bases between them. From germline, CDR1 is SQVTM and CDR2 ANQGSEA. This CDR3 is 12 amino acids long. The variable domain in full, with the rest retrieved from reference TRBV29-1 and TRBJ1-4, is SAVISQKPSRDICQRGTSLTIQCQVDSQVTMMFWYRQQPGQSLTLIATANQGSEATYESGFVIDKFPISRPNLTFSTLTVSNMSPEDSSIYLCSAGDPNEKLFFGSGTQLSVL.

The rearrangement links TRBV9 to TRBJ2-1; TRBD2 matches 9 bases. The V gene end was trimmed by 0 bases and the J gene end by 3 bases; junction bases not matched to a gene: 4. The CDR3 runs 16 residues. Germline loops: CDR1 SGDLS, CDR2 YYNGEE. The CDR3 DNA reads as TGTGCCAGCAGCGTAGGGCGCGGGAGGGACTACAATGAGCAGTTCTTC. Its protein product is CASSVGRGRDYNEQFF. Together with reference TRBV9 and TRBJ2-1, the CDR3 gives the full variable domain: DSGVTQTPKHLITATGQRVTLRCSPRSGDLSVYWYQQSLDQGLQFLIQYYNGEERAKGNILERFSAQQFPDLHSELNLSSLELGDSALYFCASSVGRGRDYNEQFFGPGTRLTVL.

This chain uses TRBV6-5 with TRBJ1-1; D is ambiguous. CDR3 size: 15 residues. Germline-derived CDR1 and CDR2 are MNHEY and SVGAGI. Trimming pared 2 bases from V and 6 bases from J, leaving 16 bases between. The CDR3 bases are TGTGCCAGCAGTTACCAAGCGGGTGAAGAGGCTGAAGCTTTCTTT. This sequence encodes CASSYQAGEEAEAFF.

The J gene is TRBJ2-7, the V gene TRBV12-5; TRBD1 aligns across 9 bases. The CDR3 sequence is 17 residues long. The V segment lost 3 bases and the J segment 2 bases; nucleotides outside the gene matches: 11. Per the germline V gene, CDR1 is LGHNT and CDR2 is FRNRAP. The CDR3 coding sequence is TGTGCTAGTGGTTTTTCCCTATCCGGGACAGGGACCTACGAGCAGTACTTC. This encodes CASGFSLSGTGTYEQYF. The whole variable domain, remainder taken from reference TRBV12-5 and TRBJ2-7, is DARVTQTPRHKVTEMGQEVTMRCQPILGHNTVFWYRQTMMQGLELLAYFRNRAPLDDSGMPKDRFSAEMPDATLATLKIQPSEPRDSAVYFCASGFSLSGTGTYEQYFGPGTRLTVT.

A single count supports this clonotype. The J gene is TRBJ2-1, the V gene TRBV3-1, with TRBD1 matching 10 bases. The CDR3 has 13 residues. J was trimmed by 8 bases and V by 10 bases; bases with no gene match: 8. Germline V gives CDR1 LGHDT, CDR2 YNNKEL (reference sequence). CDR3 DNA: TGTGCCACTCGGGACAGGGGAGTCCATGAGCAGTTCTTC. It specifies CATRDRGVHEQFF.

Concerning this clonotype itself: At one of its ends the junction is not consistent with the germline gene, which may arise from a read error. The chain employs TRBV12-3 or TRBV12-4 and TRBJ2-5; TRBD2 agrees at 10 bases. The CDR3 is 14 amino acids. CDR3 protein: CANSFLAGEETQYF. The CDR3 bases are TGTGCCAACAGTTTCCTAGCGGGGGAAGAGACCCAGTACTTC.

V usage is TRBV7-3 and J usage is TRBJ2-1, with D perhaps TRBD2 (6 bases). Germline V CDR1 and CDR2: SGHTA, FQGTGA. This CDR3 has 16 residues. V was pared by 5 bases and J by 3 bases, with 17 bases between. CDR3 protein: CASSETSGLVYNEQFF. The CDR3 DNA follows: TGTGCCAGCAGCGAAACGTCGGGACTGGTCTACAATGAGCAGTTCTTC.

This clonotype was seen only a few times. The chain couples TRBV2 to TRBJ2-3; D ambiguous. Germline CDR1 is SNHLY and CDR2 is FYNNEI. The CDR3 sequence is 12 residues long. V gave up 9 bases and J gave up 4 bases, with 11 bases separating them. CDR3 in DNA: TGTGCCAGTTCGACTTGGGCAGATACGCAGTATTTT. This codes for CASSTWADTQYF.

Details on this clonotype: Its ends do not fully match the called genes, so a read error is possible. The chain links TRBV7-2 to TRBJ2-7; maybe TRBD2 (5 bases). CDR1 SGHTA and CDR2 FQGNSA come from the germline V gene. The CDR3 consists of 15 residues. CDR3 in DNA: TGTGCCAGCAGCCTCGGGCAGCGGAGCTCCTACGAGCAGGACTTC. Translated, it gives CASSLGQRSSYEQDF.

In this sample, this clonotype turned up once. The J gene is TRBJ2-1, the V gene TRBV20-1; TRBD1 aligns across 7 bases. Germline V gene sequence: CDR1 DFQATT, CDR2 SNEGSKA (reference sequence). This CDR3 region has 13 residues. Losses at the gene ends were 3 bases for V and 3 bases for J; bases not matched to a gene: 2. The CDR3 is CSASQGDYNEQFF. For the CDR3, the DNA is TGCAGTGCTAGCCAGGGGGACTACAATGAGCAGTTCTTC.

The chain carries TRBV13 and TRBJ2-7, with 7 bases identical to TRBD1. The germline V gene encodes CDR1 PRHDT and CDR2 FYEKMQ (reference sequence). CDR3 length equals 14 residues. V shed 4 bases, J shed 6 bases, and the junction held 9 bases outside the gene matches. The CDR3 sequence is CASSSDRARIEQYF. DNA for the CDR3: TGTGCCAGCAGCTCAGACAGGGCTCGGATCGAGCAGTACTTC.

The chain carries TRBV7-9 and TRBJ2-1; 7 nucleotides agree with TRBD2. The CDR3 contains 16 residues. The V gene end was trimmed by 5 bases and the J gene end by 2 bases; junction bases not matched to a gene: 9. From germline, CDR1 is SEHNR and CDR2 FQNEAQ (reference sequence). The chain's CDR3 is CASSPKGLAAYNEQFF. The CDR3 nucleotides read TGTGCCAGCAGCCCCAAGGGGCTAGCGGCCTACAATGAGCAGTTCTTC. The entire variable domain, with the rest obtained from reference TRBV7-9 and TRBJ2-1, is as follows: DTGVSQNPRHKITKRGQNVTFRCDPISEHNRLYWYRQTLGQGPEFLTYFQNEAQLEKSRLLSDRFSAERPKGSFSTLEIQRTEQGDSAMYLCASSPKGLAAYNEQFFGPGTRLTVL.

CDR3 region: CASSLAGARFTDTQYF. CDR3 nucleotide sequence: TGCGCCAGCAGCTTGGCGGGAGCGCGATTCACAGATACGCAGTATTTT. The J gene is TRBJ2-3, the V gene TRBV5-1, with D perhaps TRBD2 (6 bases). Trimming removed 0 bases from V and 2 bases from J, with 13 bases in between. Germline lookup yields CDR1 SGHRS and CDR2 YFSETQ. The length of the CDR3 is 16 residues.

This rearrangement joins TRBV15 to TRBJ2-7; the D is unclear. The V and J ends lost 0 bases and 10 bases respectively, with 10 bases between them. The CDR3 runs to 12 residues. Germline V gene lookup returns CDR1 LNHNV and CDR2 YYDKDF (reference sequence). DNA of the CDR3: TGTGCCACCAGCAGAGATATACACTTTCAGTACTTC. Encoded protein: CATSRDIHFQYF.

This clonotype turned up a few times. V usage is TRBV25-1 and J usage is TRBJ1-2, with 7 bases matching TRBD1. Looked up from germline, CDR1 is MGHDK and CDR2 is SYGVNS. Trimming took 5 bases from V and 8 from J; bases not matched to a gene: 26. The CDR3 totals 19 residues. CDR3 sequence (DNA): TGTGCCAGCAGTAGAATAAAGGGGGCCGGGGCAGGAGTGGTTGGAGGCTACACCTTC. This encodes CASSRIKGAGAGVVGGYTF.

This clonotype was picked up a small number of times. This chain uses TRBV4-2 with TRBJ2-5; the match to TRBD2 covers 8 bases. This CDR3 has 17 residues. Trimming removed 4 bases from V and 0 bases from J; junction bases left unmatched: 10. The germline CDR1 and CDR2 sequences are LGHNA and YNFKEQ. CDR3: CASSPSRAGVDQETQYF. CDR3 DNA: TGTGCCAGCAGCCCTAGTCGAGCGGGAGTCGACCAAGAGACCCAGTACTTC.

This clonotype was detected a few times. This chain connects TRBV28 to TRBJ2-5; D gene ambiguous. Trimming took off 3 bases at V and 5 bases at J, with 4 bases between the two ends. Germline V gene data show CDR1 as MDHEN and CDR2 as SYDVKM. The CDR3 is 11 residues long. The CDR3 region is CASSFDETQYF. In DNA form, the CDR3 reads TGTGCCAGCAGTTTCGATGAGACCCAGTACTTC. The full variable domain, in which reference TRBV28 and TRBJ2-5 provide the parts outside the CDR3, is DVKVTQSSRYLVKRTGEKVFLECVQDMDHENMFWYRQDPGLGLRLIYFSYDVKMKEKGDIPEGYSVSREKKERFSLILESASTNQTSMYLCASSFDETQYFGPGTRLLVL.

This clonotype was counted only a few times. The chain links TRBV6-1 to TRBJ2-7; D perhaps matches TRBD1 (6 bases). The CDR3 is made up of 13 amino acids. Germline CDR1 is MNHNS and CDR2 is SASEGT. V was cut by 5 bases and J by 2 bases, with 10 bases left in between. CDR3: CASSKSGAYEQYF. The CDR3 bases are TGTGCCAGCAGTAAATCAGGGGCCTACGAGCAGTACTTC.

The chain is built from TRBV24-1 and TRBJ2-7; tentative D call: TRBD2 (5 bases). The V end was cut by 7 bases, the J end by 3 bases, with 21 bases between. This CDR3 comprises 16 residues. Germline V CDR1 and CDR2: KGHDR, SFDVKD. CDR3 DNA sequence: TGTGCCACCAGGGTGACCTTAAGGCAGAGGGTCTACGAGCAGTACTTC. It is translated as CATRVTLRQRVYEQYF.

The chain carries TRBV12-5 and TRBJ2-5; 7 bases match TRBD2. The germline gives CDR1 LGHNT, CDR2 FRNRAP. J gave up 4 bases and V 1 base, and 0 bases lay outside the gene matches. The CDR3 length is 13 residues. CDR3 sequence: CASGLGGRETQYF. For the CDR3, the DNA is TGTGCTAGTGGTTTGGGCGGGAGAGAGACCCAGTACTTC.

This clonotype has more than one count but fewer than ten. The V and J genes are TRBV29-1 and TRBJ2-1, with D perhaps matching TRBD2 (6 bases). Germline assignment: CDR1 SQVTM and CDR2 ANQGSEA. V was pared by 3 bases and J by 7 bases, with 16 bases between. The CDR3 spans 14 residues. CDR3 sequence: CSVDGGRLGNEQFF. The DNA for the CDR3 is TGCAGCGTTGATGGAGGGCGACTAGGTAATGAGCAGTTCTTC.

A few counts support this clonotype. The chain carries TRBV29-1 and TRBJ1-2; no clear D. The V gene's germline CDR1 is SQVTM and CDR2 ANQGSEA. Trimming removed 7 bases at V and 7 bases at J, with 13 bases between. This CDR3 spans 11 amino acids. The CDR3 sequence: CSATLRRGYTF. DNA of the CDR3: TGCAGCGCGACACTGCGCCGTGGCTACACCTTC.